This T cell receptor beta chain originates from a study of T-cell memory formation after mild COVID-19. Study-wide context: TCR clusters largely stayed donor specific.

General observations from the study: The appearance of some responding clones in pre-infection memory suggested that cross-reactive memory joined. Mostly located in CM and EM were contracting CD4+ clones, with contracting CD8+ clones located in EMRA.

It was 5'RACE with constant-segment primers that produced the TCR alpha and TCR beta cDNA libraries, which carried sample barcodes and UMIs. TCRdb reanalysed the 5' RACE reads using MiXCR and keeps one entry per CDR3 protein. The repertoire holds some 210,000 distinct CDR3 sequences, with 15% to 20% as singletons. As to this clonotype: What it recognizes is unknown.

The V gene's germline CDR1 is DFQATT and CDR2 SNEGSKA (reference sequence). Trimming removed 5 bases from V and 0 bases from J, with 12 bases in between. The CDR3 contains 14 residues. Sequencing used PBMCs or a T cell subset sorted from them (not recorded which). This TCR was sampled from an adult woman who had mild COVID-19 (a few samples of this study predate the infection). Cell type and time point are not known. The chain uses TRBV20-1 and TRBJ2-3; a weak D match, TRBD2 (5 bases). DNA for the CDR3: TGCAGTGCTCGAACCGGAGGCAGCACAGATACGCAGTATTTT. It translates to CSARTGGSTDTQYF.